These 17 T cell receptor beta chains originate from one sample sequenced in a study of blood T cell repertoires in COVID-19. Measured with immunoSEQ multiplex PCR; TCRdb has only the in-frame clones, and not every one. Of 150,000 to 200,000 clones in the sample, roughly three quarters were seen once. The material sequenced was peripheral blood. The receptor source for this set is a woman aged 45-65 years with active or convalescent COVID-19.

This clone was observed at least ten times. The rearrangement joins TRBV5-6 to TRBJ2-7, with 7 bases aligning to TRBD1. Germline trimming cut 4 bases from V and 5 bases from J; bases unmatched to any gene: 12. Per the germline V gene, CDR1 is SGHDT and CDR2 is YYEEEE. The CDR3 extends over 15 amino acids. As DNA, the CDR3 is TGTGCCAGCAGCCCGCTAAAGACAGGGTTCCACGAGCAGTACTTC. Its translation: CASSPLKTGFHEQYF.

The chain carries TRBV2 and TRBJ2-1, with D unclear. The CDR3 is 13 residues long. V lost 1 base and J 5 bases, leaving 6 bases between the germline ends. Germline V gives CDR1 SNHLY, CDR2 FYNNEI. The CDR3, as DNA: TGTGCCAGCAGTGAAGGGGCAAACAATGAGCAGTTCTTC. It translates to CASSEGANNEQFF.

The chain combines TRBV5-1 with TRBJ2-2; a possible D gene is TRBD2 (6 bases). The germline gives CDR1 SGHRS, CDR2 YFSETQ. The CDR3 contains 16 residues. V gave up 6 bases and J gave up 2 bases, with 17 bases separating them. CDR3 sequence (DNA): TGCGCCAGCATCCTGGGAGGCGAGATTAACACCGGGGAGCTGTTTTTT. This encodes CASILGGEINTGELFF. The whole variable domain, remainder taken from reference TRBV5-1 and TRBJ2-2, is KAGVTQTPRYLIKTRGQQVTLSCSPISGHRSVSWYQQTPGQGLQFLFEYFSETQRNKGNFPGRFSGRQFSNSRSEMNVSTLELGDSALYLCASILGGEINTGELFFGEGSRLTVL.

The chain combines TRBV11-2 with TRBJ1-2; D is unclear. The CDR3 spans 15 residues. The germline gives CDR1 SGHAT, CDR2 FQNNGV. V was trimmed by 5 bases and J by 6 bases, leaving 19 bases between them. The CDR3 DNA reads as TGTGCCAGCAGCATAAGGTTGCAGGAGGCGGATGGCTACACCTTC. This sequence encodes CASSIRLQEADGYTF.

This chain links TRBV11-2 with TRBJ1-1, with D uncertain. Germline loops: CDR1 SGHAT, CDR2 FQNNGV. With 5 bases removed from V and 1 base from J, the gap between germline ends came to 11 bases. This CDR3 is 14 amino acids long. The CDR3 protein is CASSLSGGNTEAFF. The CDR3 coding sequence is TGTGCCAGCAGCCTCTCCGGCGGGAACACTGAAGCTTTCTTT.

This clone was detected a few times. J is TRBJ2-1 and V is TRBV29-1; TRBD2 matches 9 bases. Germline V gene sequence: CDR1 SQVTM, CDR2 ANQGSEA. The CDR3 sequence is 12 residues long. Trimming at V came to 7 bases and at J to 5 bases, leaving 3 bases not matched to a gene. The CDR3 loop reads CSGGLANNEQFF. In nucleotides, the CDR3 is TGCAGCGGGGGACTAGCCAACAATGAGCAGTTCTTC.

The chain carries TRBV5-1 and TRBJ1-2; the D is unclear. The germline CDR1 and CDR2 sequences are SGHRS and YFSETQ. The CDR3 consists of 17 residues. Trimming took off 0 bases at V and 1 base at J, with 16 bases between the two ends. CDR3 DNA sequence: TGCGCCAGCAGCTTGGCCCGAGCGGGGAGTAGTAACTATGGCTACACCTTC. Amino acids: CASSLARAGSSNYGYTF.

J is TRBJ2-3 and V is TRBV15; 10 bases fit TRBD2. The CDR3 runs to 15 residues. The germline V gene encodes CDR1 LNHNV and CDR2 YYDKDF (reference sequence). Unmatched junction bases numbered 4, after V lost 5 bases and J lost 2 bases. CDR3 nucleotide sequence: TGTGCCACCAGCGACGGGACTAGCGACACAGATACGCAGTATTTT. Protein sequence: CATSDGTSDTDTQYF.

The V call is TRBV6-6, the J call TRBJ2-1; 7 nucleotides agree with TRBD1. Trimming cost V 3 bases and J 7 bases; bases outside gene matches: 9. Germline values: CDR1 MNHNY, CDR2 SVGAGI (reference sequence). There are 15 residues in the CDR3. The CDR3 region is CASSYLVGGGNEQFF. In nucleotides, the CDR3 is TGTGCCAGCAGTTATTTAGTAGGGGGCGGAAATGAGCAGTTCTTC.

The gene calls are TRBV19 and TRBJ2-7; possibly TRBD2 for D (5 bases). Trimming left V 4 bases short and J 2 bases short, with 12 bases between. The CDR3 is made up of 14 amino acids. Looked up from germline, CDR1 is LNHDA and CDR2 is SQIVND (reference sequence). The CDR3 reads CASSSSGFTYEQYF. The CDR3 DNA follows: TGTGCCAGTAGTAGCTCGGGATTTACCTACGAGCAGTACTTC.

The chain couples TRBV21-1 to TRBJ2-2; no DNA check was done on the table's D call, TRBD2. TRBV21-1 is a recognized pseudogene. This CDR3 is built from 16 residues. CDR3 amino acids: CARTRTSGGGSGELFF. The CDR3 DNA reads as TGTGCCAGAACCCGGACTAGCGGGGGGGGAAGCGGGGAGCTGTTTTTT.

This clone has more than one count but fewer than ten. As DNA, the CDR3 is TGCGCCAGCAGCCCAGGGTGGGATCAGCCCCAGCATTTT. It yields the protein CASSPGWDQPQHF. The chain is built from TRBV5-1 and TRBJ1-5; tentatively, D is TRBD1 (5 bases). The CDR3 contains 13 residues. Germline V gene sequence: CDR1 SGHRS, CDR2 YFSETQ. V was cut by 4 bases and J by 5 bases, with 10 bases left in between.

The chain is built from TRBV9 and TRBJ1-1; a weak D match, TRBD1 (6 bases). This CDR3 comprises 13 residues. Germline loops: CDR1 SGDLS, CDR2 YYNGEE. With 3 bases removed from V and 1 base from J, the gap between germline ends came to 7 bases. CDR3 residues: CASSATGNTEAFF. CDR3 DNA sequence: TGTGCCAGCAGCGCGACAGGGAACACTGAAGCTTTCTTT. Variable domain in full (rest from reference TRBV9 and TRBJ1-1): DSGVTQTPKHLITATGQRVTLRCSPRSGDLSVYWYQQSLDQGLQFLIQYYNGEERAKGNILERFSAQQFPDLHSELNLSSLELGDSALYFCASSATGNTEAFFGQGTRLTVV.

V and J are TRBV30 and TRBJ2-2; 9 positions agree with TRBD1. Per the germline V gene, CDR1 is GTSNPN and CDR2 is SVGIG (reference sequence). The J segment lost 4 bases and the V segment lost 2 bases, leaving 5 bases of the junction unmatched. The CDR3 runs 15 residues. Here the CDR3 reads CAWSLGQGGTGELFF. Here the CDR3 DNA reads TGTGCCTGGAGTCTGGGACAGGGCGGCACCGGGGAGCTGTTTTTT.

The V gene is TRBV4-3, the J gene TRBJ1-2, with TRBD1 matching 7 bases. Germline V gives CDR1 LGHNA, CDR2 YSLEER. CDR3 length: 16 amino acids. J gave up 8 bases and V 0 bases, and 12 bases lay outside the gene matches. In DNA form, the CDR3 reads TGCGCCAGCAGCCAAGATAAGGGGGCGCGGATGGACGGCTACACCTTC. Amino acids: CASSQDKGARMDGYTF.

The CDR3 nucleotides read TGTGCCAGCAGAATAGCGGGGACATTCTCCTACAATGAGCAGTTCTTC. Residues: CASRIAGTFSYNEQFF. This chain connects TRBV7-9 to TRBJ2-1, with 8 bases matching TRBD2. Trimming took 6 bases from V and 0 from J; bases not matched to a gene: 7. The CDR3 has 16 residues. Germline V gene data show CDR1 as SEHNR and CDR2 as FQNEAQ (reference sequence).

CDR3 nucleotide sequence: TGTGCCAGCAGCTTACAGGACAGGCCCAATAATTCACCCCTCCACTTT. Translated, it gives CASSLQDRPNNSPLHF. The rearrangement joins TRBV11-2 to TRBJ1-6; TRBD1 aligns across 7 bases. Trimming removed 2 bases from V and 5 bases from J; junction bases left unmatched: 6. The CDR3 contains 16 residues. Germline CDR1 SGHAT, CDR2 FQNNGV.